This T cell receptor (beta chain) was obtained from a study of blood T cell repertoires in COVID-19. At the level of the study: Researchers got acute and convalescent COVID-19 samples from the United States, Italy and Spain.

Authors' analysis steps: Amplified reference gene primers provided the basis for estimating nucleated cell counts. The data were produced by immunoSEQ multiplex PCR, yet TCRdb's version contains in-frame clones alone and is incomplete. D and trimming come from the DNA, and the V and J calls and clone size come from that table. The sample carries 150,000 to 250,000 clones, 87% recorded once. Germline loops: CDR1 MDHEN, CDR2 SYDVKM. This CDR3 is 15 amino acids long. The V and J ends lost 2 bases and 6 bases respectively, with 17 bases between them. The sample consisted of PBMCs or T cells enriched from blood (not recorded which). The chain links TRBV28 to TRBJ2-7, with D unresolved. The receptor was derived from a woman aged 30 to 39 who had recovered from COVID-19. In DNA form, the CDR3 reads TGTGCCAGCAGTTTAGCCCCGTCGCGCCCCATCGAGCAGTACTTC. Translating it yields CASSLAPSRPIEQYF.